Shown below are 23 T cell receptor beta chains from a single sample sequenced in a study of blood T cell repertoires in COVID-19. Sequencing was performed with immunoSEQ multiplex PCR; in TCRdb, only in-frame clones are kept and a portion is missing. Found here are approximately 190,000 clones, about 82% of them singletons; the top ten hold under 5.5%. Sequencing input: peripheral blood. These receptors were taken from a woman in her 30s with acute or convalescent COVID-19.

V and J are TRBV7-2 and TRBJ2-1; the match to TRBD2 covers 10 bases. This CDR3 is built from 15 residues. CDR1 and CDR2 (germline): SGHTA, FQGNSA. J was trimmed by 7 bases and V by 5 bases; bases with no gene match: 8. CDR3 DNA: TGTGCCAGCAGCCCCCCGGGACTAGCGCAGAATGAGCAGTTCTTC. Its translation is CASSPPGLAQNEQFF.

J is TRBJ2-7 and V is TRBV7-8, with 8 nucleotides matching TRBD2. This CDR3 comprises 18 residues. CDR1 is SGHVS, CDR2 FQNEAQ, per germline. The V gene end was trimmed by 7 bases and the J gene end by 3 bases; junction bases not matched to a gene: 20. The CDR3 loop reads CASTGGGGFAVFSYEQYF. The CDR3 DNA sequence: TGTGCCAGCACCGGGGGGGGAGGGTTTGCTGTTTTTAGCTACGAGCAGTACTTC.

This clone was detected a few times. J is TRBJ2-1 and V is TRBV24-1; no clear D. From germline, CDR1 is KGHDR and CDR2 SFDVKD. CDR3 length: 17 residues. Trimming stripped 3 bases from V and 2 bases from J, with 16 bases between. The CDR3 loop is CATSDGAGFKAYNEQFF. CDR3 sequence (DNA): TGTGCCACCAGTGATGGCGCCGGGTTTAAGGCCTACAATGAGCAGTTCTTC.

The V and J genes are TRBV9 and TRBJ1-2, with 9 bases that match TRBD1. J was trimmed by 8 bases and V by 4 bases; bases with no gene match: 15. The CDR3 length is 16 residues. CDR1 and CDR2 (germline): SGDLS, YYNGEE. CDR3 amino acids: CASSPQGQGGAGGYTF. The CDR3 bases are TGTGCCAGCAGCCCTCAGGGACAGGGAGGCGCTGGGGGCTACACCTTC.

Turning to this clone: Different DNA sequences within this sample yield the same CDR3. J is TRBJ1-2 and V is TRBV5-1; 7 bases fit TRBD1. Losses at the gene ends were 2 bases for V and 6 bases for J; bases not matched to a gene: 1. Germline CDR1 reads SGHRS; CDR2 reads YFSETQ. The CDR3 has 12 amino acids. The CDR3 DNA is TGCGCCAGCAGCTTCGACAGGGATGGCTACACCTTC. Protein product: CASSFDRDGYTF.

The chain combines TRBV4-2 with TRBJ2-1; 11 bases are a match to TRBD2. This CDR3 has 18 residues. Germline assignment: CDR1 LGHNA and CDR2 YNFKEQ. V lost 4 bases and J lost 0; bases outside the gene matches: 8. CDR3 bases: TGTGCCAGCAGCCCAGGTGCACTAGCGGGAGACTCCTACAATGAGCAGTTCTTC. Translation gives CASSPGALAGDSYNEQFF.

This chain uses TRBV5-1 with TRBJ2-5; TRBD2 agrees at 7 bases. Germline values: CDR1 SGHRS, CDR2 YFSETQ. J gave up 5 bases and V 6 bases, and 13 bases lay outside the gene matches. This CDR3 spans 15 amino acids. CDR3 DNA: TGCGCCAGCAATCCCTTCGCGGGAGTCGTGGAGACCCAGTACTTC. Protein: CASNPFAGVVETQYF.

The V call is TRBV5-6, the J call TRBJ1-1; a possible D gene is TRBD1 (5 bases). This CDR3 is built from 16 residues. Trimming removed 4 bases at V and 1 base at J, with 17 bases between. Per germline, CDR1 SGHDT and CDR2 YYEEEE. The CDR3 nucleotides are TGTGCCAGCAGCCGTTCAGGGTCCCCTTCGAACACTGAAGCTTTCTTT. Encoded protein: CASSRSGSPSNTEAFF.

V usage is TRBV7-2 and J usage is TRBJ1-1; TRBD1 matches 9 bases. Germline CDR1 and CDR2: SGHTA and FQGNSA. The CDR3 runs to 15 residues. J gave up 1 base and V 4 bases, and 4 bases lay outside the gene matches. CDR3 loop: CASSSGTGKNTEAFF. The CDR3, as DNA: TGTGCCAGCAGCTCGGGGACAGGGAAGAACACTGAAGCTTTCTTT.

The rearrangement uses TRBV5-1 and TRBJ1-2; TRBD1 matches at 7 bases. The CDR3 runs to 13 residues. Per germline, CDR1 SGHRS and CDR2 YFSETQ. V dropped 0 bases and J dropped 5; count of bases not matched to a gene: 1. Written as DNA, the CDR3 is TGCGCCAGCAGCTTGGAGGGGGCGTATGGCTACACCTTC. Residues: CASSLEGAYGYTF.

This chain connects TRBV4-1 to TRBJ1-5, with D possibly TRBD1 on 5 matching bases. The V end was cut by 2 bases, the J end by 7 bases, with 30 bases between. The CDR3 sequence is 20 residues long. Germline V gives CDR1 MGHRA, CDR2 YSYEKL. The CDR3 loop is CASSQKALRAGPELSQPQHF. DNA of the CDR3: TGCGCCAGCAGCCAAAAGGCCCTCAGGGCAGGGCCTGAGTTAAGCCAGCCCCAGCATTTT.

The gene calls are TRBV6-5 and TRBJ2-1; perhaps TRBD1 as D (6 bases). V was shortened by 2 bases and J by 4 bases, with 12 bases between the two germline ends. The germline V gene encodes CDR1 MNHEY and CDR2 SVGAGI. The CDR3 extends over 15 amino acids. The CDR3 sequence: CASSYLTGRYNEQFF. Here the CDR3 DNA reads TGTGCCAGCAGTTACCTGACAGGAAGATACAATGAGCAGTTCTTC.

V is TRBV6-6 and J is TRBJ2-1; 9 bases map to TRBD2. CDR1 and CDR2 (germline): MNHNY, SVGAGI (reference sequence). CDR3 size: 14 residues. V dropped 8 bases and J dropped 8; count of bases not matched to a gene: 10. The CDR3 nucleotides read TGTGCCAGCCTACGGGGCGGGGGGGAGGATGAGCAGTTCTTC. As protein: CASLRGGGEDEQFF.

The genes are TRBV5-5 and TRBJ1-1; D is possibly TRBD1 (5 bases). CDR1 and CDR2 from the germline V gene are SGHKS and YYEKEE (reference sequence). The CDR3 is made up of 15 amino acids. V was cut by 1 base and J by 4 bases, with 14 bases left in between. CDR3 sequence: CASSLNIQVFTEAFF. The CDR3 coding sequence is TGTGCCAGCAGCTTGAATATACAGGTTTTCACTGAAGCTTTCTTT.

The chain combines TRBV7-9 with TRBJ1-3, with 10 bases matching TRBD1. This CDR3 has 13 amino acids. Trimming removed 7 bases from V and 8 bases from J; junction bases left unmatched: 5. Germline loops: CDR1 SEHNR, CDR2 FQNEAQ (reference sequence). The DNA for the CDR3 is TGTGCCAGCACCAAAGGACAGGGGGACACCATATATTTT. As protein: CASTKGQGDTIYF.

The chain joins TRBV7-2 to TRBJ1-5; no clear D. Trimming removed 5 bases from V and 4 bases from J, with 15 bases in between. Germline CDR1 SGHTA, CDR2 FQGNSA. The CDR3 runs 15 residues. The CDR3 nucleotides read TGTGCCAGCAGCCTCAGCCGGGGAGATAATCAGCCCCAGCATTTT. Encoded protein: CASSLSRGDNQPQHF.

The CDR3 loop reads CASSQDSVGLMNTEAFF. CDR3 in DNA: TGTGCCAGCAGCCAAGATTCAGTTGGCTTAATGAACACTGAAGCTTTCTTT. This chain joins TRBV14 and TRBJ1-1; no clear D. CDR3 length: 17 amino acids. The V gene lost 0 bases and the J gene lost 0 bases, with 14 bases spanning the gap. Germline-derived CDR1 and CDR2 are SGHDN and FVKESK.

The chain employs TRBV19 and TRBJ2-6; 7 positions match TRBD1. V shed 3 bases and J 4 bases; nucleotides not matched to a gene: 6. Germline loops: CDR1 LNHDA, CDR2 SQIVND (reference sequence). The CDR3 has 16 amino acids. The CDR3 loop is CASSMRTGSGANVLTF. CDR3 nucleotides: TGTGCCAGTAGTATGAGGACAGGCTCAGGGGCCAACGTCCTGACTTTC.

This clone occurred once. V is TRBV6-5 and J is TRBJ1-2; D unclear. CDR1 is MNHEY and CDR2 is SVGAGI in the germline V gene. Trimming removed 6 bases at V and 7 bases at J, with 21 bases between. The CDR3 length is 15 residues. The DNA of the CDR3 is TGTGCCAGCAGCCTCGGCGGGCAGAGCCGGGGTGGCTACACCTTC. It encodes CASSLGGQSRGGYTF.

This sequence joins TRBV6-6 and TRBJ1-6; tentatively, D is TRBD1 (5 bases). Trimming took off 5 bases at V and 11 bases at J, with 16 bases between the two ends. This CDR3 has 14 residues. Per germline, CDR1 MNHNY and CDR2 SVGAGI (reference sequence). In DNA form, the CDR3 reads TGTGCCAGCAGTCCGACAGAAGCCATGCCACCCCTCCACTTT. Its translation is CASSPTEAMPPLHF.

In DNA form, the CDR3 reads TGCGCCAGCCGCAGGGGGCAGACCGCACAGGGAGCTAACTATGGCTACACCTTC. Its protein is CASRRGQTAQGANYGYTF. This chain uses TRBV5-1 with TRBJ1-2, with 8 bases matching TRBD1. After removal of 7 bases from V and 0 bases from J, the junction contained 17 bases not matched to a gene. The CDR3 has 18 residues. Germline values: CDR1 SGHRS, CDR2 YFSETQ.

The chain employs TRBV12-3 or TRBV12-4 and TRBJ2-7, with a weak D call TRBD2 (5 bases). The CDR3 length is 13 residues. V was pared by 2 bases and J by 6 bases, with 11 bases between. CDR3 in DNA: TGTGCCAGCAGTTTAATAGGGAGTAGCGAGCAGTACTTC. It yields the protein CASSLIGSSEQYF.

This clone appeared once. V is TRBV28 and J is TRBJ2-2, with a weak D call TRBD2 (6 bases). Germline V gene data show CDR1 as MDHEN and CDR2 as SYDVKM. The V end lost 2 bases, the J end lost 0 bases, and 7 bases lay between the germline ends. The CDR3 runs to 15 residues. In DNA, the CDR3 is TGTGCCAGCAGTTTACTAGCGTCGAACACCGGGGAGCTGTTTTTT. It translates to CASSLLASNTGELFF. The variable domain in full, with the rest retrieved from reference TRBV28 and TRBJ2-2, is DVKVTQSSRYLVKRTGEKVFLECVQDMDHENMFWYRQDPGLGLRLIYFSYDVKMKEKGDIPEGYSVSREKKERFSLILESASTNQTSMYLCASSLLASNTGELFFGEGSRLTVL.